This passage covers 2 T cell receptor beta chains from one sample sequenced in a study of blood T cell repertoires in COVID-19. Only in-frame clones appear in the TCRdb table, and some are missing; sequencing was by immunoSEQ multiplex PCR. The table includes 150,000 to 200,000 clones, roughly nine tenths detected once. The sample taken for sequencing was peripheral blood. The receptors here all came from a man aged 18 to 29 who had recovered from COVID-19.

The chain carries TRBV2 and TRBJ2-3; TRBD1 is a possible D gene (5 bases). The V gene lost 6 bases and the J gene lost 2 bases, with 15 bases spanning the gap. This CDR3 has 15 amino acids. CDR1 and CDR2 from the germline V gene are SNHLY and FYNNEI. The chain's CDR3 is CASSPGQGNTDTQYF. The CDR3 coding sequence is TGTGCCAGCAGCCCCGGGCAGGGCAACACAGATACGCAGTATTTT.

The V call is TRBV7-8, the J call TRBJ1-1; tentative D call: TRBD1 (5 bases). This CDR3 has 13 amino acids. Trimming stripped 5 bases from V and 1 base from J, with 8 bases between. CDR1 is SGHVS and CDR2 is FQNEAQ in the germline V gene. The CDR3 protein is CASSPGQNTEAFF. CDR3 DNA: TGTGCCAGCAGCCCAGGACAGAACACTGAAGCTTTCTTT.